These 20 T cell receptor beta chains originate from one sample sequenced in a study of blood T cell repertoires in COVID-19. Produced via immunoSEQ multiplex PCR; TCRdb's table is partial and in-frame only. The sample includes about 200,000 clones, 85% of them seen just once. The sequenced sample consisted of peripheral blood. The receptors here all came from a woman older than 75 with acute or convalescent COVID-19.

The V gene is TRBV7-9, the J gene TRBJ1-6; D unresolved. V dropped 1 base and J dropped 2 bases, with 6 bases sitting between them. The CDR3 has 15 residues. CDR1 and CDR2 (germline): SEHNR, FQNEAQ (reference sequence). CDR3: CASSLEAAYNSPLHF. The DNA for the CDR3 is TGTGCCAGCAGCTTAGAGGCGGCCTATAATTCACCCCTCCACTTT. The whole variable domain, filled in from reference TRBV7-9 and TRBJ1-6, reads DTGVSQNPRHKITKRGQNVTFRCDPISEHNRLYWYRQTLGQGPEFLTYFQNEAQLEKSRLLSDRFSAERPKGSFSTLEIQRTEQGDSAMYLCASSLEAAYNSPLHFGNGTRLTVT.

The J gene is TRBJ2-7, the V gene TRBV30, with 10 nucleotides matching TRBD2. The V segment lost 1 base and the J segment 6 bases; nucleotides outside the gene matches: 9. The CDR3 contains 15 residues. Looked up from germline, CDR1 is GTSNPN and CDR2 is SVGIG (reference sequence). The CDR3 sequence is CAWSETLAGVTEQYF. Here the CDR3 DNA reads TGTGCCTGGAGTGAGACTCTAGCGGGAGTAACCGAGCAGTACTTC.

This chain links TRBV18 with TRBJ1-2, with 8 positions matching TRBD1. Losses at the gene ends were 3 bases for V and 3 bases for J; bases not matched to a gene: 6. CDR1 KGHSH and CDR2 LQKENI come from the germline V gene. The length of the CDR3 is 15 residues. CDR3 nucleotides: TGTGCCAGCTCACCGTCGGGACAGGCCTACTATGGCTACACCTTC. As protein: CASSPSGQAYYGYTF.

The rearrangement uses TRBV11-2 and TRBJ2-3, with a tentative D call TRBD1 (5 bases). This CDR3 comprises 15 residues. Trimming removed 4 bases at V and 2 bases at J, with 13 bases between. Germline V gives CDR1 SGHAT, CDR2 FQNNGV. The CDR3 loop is CASSSRWGLTDTQYF. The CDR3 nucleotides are TGTGCCAGCAGCTCTCGATGGGGCCTCACAGATACGCAGTATTTT.

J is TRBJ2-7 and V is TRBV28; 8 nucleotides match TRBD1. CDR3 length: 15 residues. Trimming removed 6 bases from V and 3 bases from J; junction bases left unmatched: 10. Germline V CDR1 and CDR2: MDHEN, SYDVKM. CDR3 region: CASSTGGQVVYEQYF. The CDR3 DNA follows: TGTGCCAGCAGCACAGGGGGACAGGTTGTCTACGAGCAGTACTTC.

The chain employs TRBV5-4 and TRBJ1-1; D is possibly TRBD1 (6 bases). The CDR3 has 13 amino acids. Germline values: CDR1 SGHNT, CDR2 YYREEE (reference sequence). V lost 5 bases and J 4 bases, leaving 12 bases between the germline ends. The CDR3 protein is CASRAGGGTEAFF. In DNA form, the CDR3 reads TGTGCCAGCAGGGCGGGGGGCGGCACTGAAGCTTTCTTT.

CDR3 in amino acids: CASSKALGARNEQYF. The CDR3 DNA is TGTGCCAGCAGCAAGGCCTTGGGGGCGAGGAACGAGCAGTACTTC. The chain carries TRBV9 and TRBJ2-7, with a weak D call TRBD1 (6 bases). CDR1 SGDLS and CDR2 YYNGEE come from the germline V gene. The ends were cut back, 4 bases at V and 5 bases at J, with 19 bases in the middle. The CDR3 contains 15 residues. Full variable domain (remainder filled in from reference TRBV9 and TRBJ2-7): DSGVTQTPKHLITATGQRVTLRCSPRSGDLSVYWYQQSLDQGLQFLIQYYNGEERAKGNILERFSAQQFPDLHSELNLSSLELGDSALYFCASSKALGARNEQYFGPGTRLTVT.

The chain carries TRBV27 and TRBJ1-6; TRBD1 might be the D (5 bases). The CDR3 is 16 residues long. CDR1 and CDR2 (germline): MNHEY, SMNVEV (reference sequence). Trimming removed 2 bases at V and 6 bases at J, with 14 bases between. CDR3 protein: CASSLDPQAINSPLHF. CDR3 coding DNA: TGTGCCAGCAGTTTAGATCCACAGGCGATTAATTCACCCCTCCACTTT.

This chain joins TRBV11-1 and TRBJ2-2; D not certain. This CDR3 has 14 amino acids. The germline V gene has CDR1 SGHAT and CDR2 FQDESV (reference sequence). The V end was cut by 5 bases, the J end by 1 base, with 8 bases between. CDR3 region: CASSRALNTGELFF. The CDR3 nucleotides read TGTGCCAGCAGCCGTGCGTTGAACACCGGGGAGCTGTTTTTT.

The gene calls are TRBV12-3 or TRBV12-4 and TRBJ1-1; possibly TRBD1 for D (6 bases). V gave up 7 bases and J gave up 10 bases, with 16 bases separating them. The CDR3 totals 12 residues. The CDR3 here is CASTNWGRRAFF. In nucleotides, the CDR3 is TGTGCCAGCACCAATTGGGGGCGTAGAGCTTTCTTT.

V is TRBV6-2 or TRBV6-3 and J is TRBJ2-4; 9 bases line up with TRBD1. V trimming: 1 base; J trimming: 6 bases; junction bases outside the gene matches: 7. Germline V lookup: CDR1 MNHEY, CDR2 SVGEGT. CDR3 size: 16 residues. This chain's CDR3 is CASSYLSLGQGNIQYF. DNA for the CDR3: TGTGCCAGCAGTTACTTAAGCCTGGGACAGGGAAACATTCAGTACTTC.

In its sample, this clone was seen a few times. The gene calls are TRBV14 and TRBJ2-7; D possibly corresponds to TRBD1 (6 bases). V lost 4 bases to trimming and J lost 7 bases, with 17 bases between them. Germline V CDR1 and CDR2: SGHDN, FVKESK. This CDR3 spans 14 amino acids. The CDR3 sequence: CASSPRRDTGEQYF. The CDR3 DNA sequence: TGTGCCAGCAGCCCCCGCCGGGACACCGGTGAGCAGTACTTC. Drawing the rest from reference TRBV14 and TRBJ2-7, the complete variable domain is EAGVTQFPSHSVIEKGQTVTLRCDPISGHDNLYWYRRVMGKEIKFLLHFVKESKQDESGMPNNRFLAERTGGTYSTLKVQPAELEDSGVYFCASSPRRDTGEQYFGPGTRLTVT.

Written as DNA, the CDR3 is TGTGCCAGCAGTACTATGACAGGGGGCTATGGCTACACCTTC. It codes for CASSTMTGGYGYTF. This sequence joins TRBV27 and TRBJ1-2; 9 bases are a match to TRBD1. The germline V gene encodes CDR1 MNHEY and CDR2 SMNVEV (reference sequence). The CDR3 totals 14 residues. The V and J ends lost 5 bases and 4 bases, in that order; junction bases with no gene match: 5.

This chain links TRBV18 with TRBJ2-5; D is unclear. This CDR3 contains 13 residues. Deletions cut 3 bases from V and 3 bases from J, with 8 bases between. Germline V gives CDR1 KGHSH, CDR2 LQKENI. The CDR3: CASSPFREETQYF. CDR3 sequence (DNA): TGTGCCAGCTCACCCTTTAGAGAAGAGACCCAGTACTTC. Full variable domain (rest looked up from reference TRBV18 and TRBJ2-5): NAGVMQNPRHLVRRRGQEARLRCSPMKGHSHVYWYRQLPEEGLKFMVYLQKENIIDESGMPKERFSAEFPKEGPSILRIQQVVRGDSAAYFCASSPFREETQYFGPGTRLLVL.

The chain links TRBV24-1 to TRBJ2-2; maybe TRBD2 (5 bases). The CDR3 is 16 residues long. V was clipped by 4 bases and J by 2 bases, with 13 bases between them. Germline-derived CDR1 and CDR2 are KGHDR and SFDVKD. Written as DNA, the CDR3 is TGTGCCACCAGTGACCCCCGGACGGGAAACACCGGGGAGCTGTTTTTT. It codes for CATSDPRTGNTGELFF.

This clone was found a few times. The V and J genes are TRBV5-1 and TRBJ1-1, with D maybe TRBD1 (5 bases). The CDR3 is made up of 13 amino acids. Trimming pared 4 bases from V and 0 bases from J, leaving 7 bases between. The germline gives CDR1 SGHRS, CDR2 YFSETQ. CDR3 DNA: TGCGCCAGCAGCACAGGAATGAACACTGAAGCTTTCTTT. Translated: CASSTGMNTEAFF. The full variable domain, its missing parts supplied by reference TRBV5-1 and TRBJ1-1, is KAGVTQTPRYLIKTRGQQVTLSCSPISGHRSVSWYQQTPGQGLQFLFEYFSETQRNKGNFPGRFSGRQFSNSRSEMNVSTLELGDSALYLCASSTGMNTEAFFGQGTRLTVV.

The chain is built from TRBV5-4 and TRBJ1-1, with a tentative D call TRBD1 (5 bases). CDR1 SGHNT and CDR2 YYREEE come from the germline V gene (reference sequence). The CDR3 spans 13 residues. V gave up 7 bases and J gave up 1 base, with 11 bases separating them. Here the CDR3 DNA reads TGTGCCAGCCAAGACAGACCGAACACTGAAGCTTTCTTT. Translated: CASQDRPNTEAFF. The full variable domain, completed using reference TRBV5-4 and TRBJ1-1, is ETGVTQSPTHLIKTRGQQVTLRCSSQSGHNTVSWYQQALGQGPQFIFQYYREEENGRGNFPPRFSGLQFPNYSSELNVNALELDDSALYLCASQDRPNTEAFFGQGTRLTVV.

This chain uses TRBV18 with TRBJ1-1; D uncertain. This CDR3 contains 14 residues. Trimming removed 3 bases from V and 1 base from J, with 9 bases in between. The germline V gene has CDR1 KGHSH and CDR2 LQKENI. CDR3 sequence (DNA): TGTGCCAGCTCACCTTTAGCCAGGAACACTGAAGCTTTCTTT. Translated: CASSPLARNTEAFF. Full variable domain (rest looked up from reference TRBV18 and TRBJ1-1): NAGVMQNPRHLVRRRGQEARLRCSPMKGHSHVYWYRQLPEEGLKFMVYLQKENIIDESGMPKERFSAEFPKEGPSILRIQQVVRGDSAAYFCASSPLARNTEAFFGQGTRLTVV.

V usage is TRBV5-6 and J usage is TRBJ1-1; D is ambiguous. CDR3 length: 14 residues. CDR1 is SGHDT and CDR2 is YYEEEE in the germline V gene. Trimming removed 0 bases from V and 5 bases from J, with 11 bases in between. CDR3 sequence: CASSLVPTGTEAFF. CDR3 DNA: TGTGCCAGCAGCTTGGTCCCTACGGGGACTGAAGCTTTCTTT.

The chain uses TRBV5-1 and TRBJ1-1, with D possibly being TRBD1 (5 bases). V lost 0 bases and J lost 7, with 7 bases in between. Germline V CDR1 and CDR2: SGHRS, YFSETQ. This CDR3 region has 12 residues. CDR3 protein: CASSLGRDEAFF. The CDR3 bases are TGCGCCAGCAGCTTGGGCAGGGATGAAGCTTTCTTT. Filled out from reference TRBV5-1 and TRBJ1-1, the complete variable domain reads KAGVTQTPRYLIKTRGQQVTLSCSPISGHRSVSWYQQTPGQGLQFLFEYFSETQRNKGNFPGRFSGRQFSNSRSEMNVSTLELGDSALYLCASSLGRDEAFFGQGTRLTVV.